This T cell receptor (beta chain) was recorded in a study of blood T cell repertoires in COVID-19. The V gene's germline CDR1 is LNHDA and CDR2 SQIVND (reference sequence). This CDR3 comprises 13 residues. With 2 bases removed from V and 6 bases from J, the gap between germline ends came to 11 bases. As processed by the authors: It was from reference gene primer amplification that nucleated cell counts were estimated. Sequenced by immunoSEQ multiplex PCR; TCRdb stores in-frame clones only, minus some. The V and J calls and clone size were taken over from that table, and D and trimming were inferred from the DNA. The sample shows about 300,000 clones, around 89% of them seen only once.

The sample consisted of peripheral blood. The receptor was derived from a woman aged 45-60 years with COVID-19, enrolled during active disease. The V call is TRBV19, the J call TRBJ2-7, with D maybe TRBD2 (5 bases). CDR3 in amino acids: CASSIWRGIEQYF. CDR3 DNA sequence: TGTGCCAGTAGTATATGGAGAGGGATCGAGCAGTACTTC.